Reported below is one T cell receptor (beta chain). Its antigen is undetermined. These data come from a study of T cells in localized non-small cell lung cancer. Whole-study results and caveats: There was an association of higher blood T cell density with longer overall survival. Turning up in adjacent lung were a median approximately 58 of the top 100 tumor clones. Peak T cell clonality was found in uninvolved adjacent lung, exceeding tumor. Investigators sequenced only a single tumor region, leaving heterogeneity possible.

The method was immunoSEQ multiplex PCR; TCRdb's version includes in-frame clones alone and lacks a portion of them. The data show about 2,500 clones, with 20% to 25% seen just once and about 12% held by the top ten. Sequencing was performed on lung tumor tissue, taken before any cancer treatment. The receptor was derived from a man between 40 and 70 years old with stage I lung adenocarcinoma.

The CDR3 DNA reads TGCGCCAGCAGCCTAGGGGGCTTAGGCTATGGCTACACCTTC. Amino acids: CASSLGGLGYGYTF. The chain is built from TRBV5-1 and TRBJ1-2; 7 bases are shared with TRBD1. Germline CDR1 is SGHRS and CDR2 is YFSETQ. CDR3 size: 14 residues. With 4 bases clipped from V and 4 bases from J, the junction kept 7 bases outside the gene matches.